Following are 4 T cell receptor beta chains from one sample sequenced in a study of T cell responses to AZD1222 COVID-19 vaccine (dated by TCRdb to the early 2020s). Library preparation was by the immunoSEQ multiplex PCR assay. Sourced from immuneACCESS, this table was stored by TCRdb with only in-frame sequences that have V and J called. A share of the clones is absent; for the studies checked, an unresolved V gene accounts for under half, and the remainder has no known explanation. The sample has some 130,000 clones on record, just under 95% of them singletons. The ten largest make up approximately 7% of the sample. The time point label on this specimen signifies: about 28 days (+/-7) after the second vaccine dose. The starting material was peripheral blood, obtained 28 days after the second AZD1222 dose. These receptors were taken from an adult who received the AZD1222 COVID-19 vaccine.

The chain links TRBV28 to TRBJ1-4, with 8 bases fitting TRBD1. With V trimmed by 3 bases and J by 16 bases, 4 bases remained unmatched. CDR3 length: 11 amino acids. Germline-derived CDR1 and CDR2 are MDHEN and SYDVKM. DNA of the CDR3: TGTGCCAGCAGTTTCAGGGGGCAGCCGTTTTTT. The encoded protein is CASSFRGQPFF.

The chain employs TRBV29-1 and TRBJ1-2; D unresolved. The germline V gene has CDR1 SQVTM and CDR2 ANQGSEA. Trimming pared 3 bases from V and 8 bases from J, leaving 10 bases between. The CDR3 has 11 residues. In DNA, the CDR3 is TGCAGCGTTGAGGAGGTTGACGGCTACACCTTC. It encodes CSVEEVDGYTF.

This clone was observed a few times. Germline is not matched at one junction end, which may reflect a read error. The chain has TRBV7-7 and TRBJ2-5; the match to TRBD2 covers 14 bases. The CDR3 loop spans 17 amino acids. Germline CDR1 reads SSHAT; CDR2 reads FNYEAQ (reference sequence). The CDR3 here is CASSFGSTSGGAETQYF. CDR3 sequence (DNA): TGTGCTAGCAGCTTCGGGTCGACTAGCGGGGGGGCCGAGACCCAGTACTTC.

The V and J genes are TRBV28 and TRBJ1-2; D call uncertain. Per the germline V gene, CDR1 is MDHEN and CDR2 is SYDVKM. V lost 1 base and J lost 1, with 7 bases in between. The CDR3 has 14 amino acids. CDR3 in amino acids: CASSLFNSNYGYTF. As DNA, the CDR3 is TGTGCCAGCAGTTTATTTAACAGTAACTATGGCTACACCTTC.